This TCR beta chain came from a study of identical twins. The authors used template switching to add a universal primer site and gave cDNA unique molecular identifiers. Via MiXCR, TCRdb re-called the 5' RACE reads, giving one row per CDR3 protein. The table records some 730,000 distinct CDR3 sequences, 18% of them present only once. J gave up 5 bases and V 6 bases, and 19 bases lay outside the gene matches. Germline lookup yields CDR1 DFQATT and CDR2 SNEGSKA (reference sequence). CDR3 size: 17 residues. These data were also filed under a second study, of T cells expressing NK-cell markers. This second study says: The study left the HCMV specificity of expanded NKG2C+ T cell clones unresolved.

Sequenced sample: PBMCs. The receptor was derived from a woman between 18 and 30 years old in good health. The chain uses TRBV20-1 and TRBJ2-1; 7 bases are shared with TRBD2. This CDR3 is CSAKTRYSGSLNNEQFF. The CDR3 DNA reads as TGCAGTGCCAAGACGCGCTATAGCGGGTCTCTGAACAATGAGCAGTTCTTC.